This passage covers 13 T cell receptor beta chains from one sample sequenced in a study of breast tumors, draining lymph nodes, adjacent tissues. TCRdb reprocessed the multiplex PCR reads via MiXCR and lists one record per CDR3 protein. The repertoire holds hundreds of thousands of distinct CDR3 sequences, with roughly 32% as singletons. Breast cancer patients provided tissue from their axillary draining lymph nodes. Source material: axillary lymph node tissue. The receptors were gathered from a female donor with breast cancer. Some clones in this sample may be carry-over from other donors' samples.

The CDR3 DNA is TGTGCCAGCAGCTTACCCCTAGGACGGAGCTCCTATAATTCACCCCTCCACTTT. This codes for CASSLPLGRSSYNSPLHF. The V call is TRBV7-9, the J call TRBJ1-6; D is undetermined. Trimming removed 2 bases from V and 0 bases from J, with 14 bases in between. The CDR3 contains 18 residues. Germline CDR1 and CDR2: SEHNR and FQNEAQ (reference sequence).

There are many counts of this clonotype. A much larger clone sits a single nucleotide away, making a read error possible. This chain uses TRBV25-1 with TRBJ2-5; 7 nucleotides match TRBD2. The CDR3 has 17 amino acids. CDR1 is MGHDK, CDR2 SYGVNS, per germline. J was trimmed by 7 bases and V by 3 bases; bases with no gene match: 17. CDR3 region: CASSDHVRGRARGTQYF. The CDR3 region has the DNA TGTGCCAGCAGTGATCACGTCCGTGGGAGGGCCCGGGGGACCCAGTACTTC. The complete variable domain, with remaining parts taken from reference TRBV25-1 and TRBJ2-5, reads EADIYQTPRYLVIGTGKKITLECSQTMGHDKMYWYQQDPGMELHLIHYSYGVNSTEKGDLSSESTVSRIRTEHFPLTLESARPSHTSQYLCASSDHVRGRARGTQYFGPGTRLLVL.

In its sample, this clonotype was seen many times. V gene TRBV5-1 combines with J gene TRBJ2-6; perhaps TRBD1 as D (5 bases). V was pared by 4 bases and J by 0 bases, with 11 bases between. Germline CDR1 is SGHRS and CDR2 is YFSETQ. There are 16 residues in the CDR3. DNA of the CDR3: TGCGCCAGCAGCACCCGACAGAACTCTGGGGCCAACGTCCTGACTTTC. Translation gives CASSTRQNSGANVLTF.

This clonotype was detected many times. The chain recombines TRBV3-1 with TRBJ2-5; D uncertain. The CDR3 covers 14 residues. From germline, CDR1 is LGHDT and CDR2 YNNKEL (reference sequence). V lost 4 bases and J lost 4, with 13 bases in between. The CDR3 DNA sequence: TGTGCCAGCAGCCCGACTCGGGTTCGAGAGACCCAGTACTTC. Translation gives CASSPTRVRETQYF.

V and J are TRBV11-1 and TRBJ2-5; 11 nucleotides line up with TRBD2. The CDR3 is 15 amino acids. The trim removed 3 bases at V and 2 bases at J, leaving 2 bases unmatched. CDR1 and CDR2 from the germline V gene are SGHAT and FQDESV (reference sequence). CDR3 protein: CASSFGTSGQETQYF. The CDR3 region has the DNA TGTGCCAGCAGCTTTGGGACTAGCGGACAAGAGACCCAGTACTTC.

This clonotype was found many times. The chain links TRBV2 to TRBJ1-3; D unresolved. The CDR3 sequence is 16 residues long. From germline, CDR1 is SNHLY and CDR2 FYNNEI. Trimming pared 0 bases from V and 0 bases from J, leaving 9 bases between. The CDR3 loop reads CASSEALFPSGNTIYF. The CDR3 DNA follows: TGTGCCAGCAGTGAAGCGCTTTTTCCCTCTGGAAACACCATATATTTT.

This clonotype has at least ten counts. The gene calls are TRBV29-1 and TRBJ2-5; tentatively, D is TRBD2 (6 bases). Germline V lookup: CDR1 SQVTM, CDR2 ANQGSEA. The CDR3 has 15 residues. V was cut by 6 bases and J by 0 bases, with 17 bases left in between. Here the CDR3 reads CSVDGTFLYQETQYF. Here the CDR3 DNA reads TGCAGCGTCGACGGGACTTTCTTGTACCAAGAGACCCAGTACTTC.

This clonotype was recorded at least ten times. The rearrangement joins TRBV5-1 to TRBJ2-5; no definite D call. The CDR3 totals 13 residues. Trimming shortened V by 1 base and J by 3 bases, and 7 bases separated the two germline ends. CDR1 and CDR2 from the germline V gene are SGHRS and YFSETQ. The CDR3 reads CASSLRGKETQYF. Written as DNA, the CDR3 is TGCGCCAGCAGCTTGCGAGGTAAAGAGACCCAGTACTTC.

Worth noting for this clonotype: A much larger clone lies a single base off, so this may be a read error. V and J are TRBV12-3 or TRBV12-4 and TRBJ1-2; D is unclear. This CDR3 region has 14 residues. In DNA, the CDR3 is TGTGCCAGCAGTCGCGGCAGCTCTAACTGTGGCTACACCTTC. Its protein is CASSRGSSNCGYTF.

The J gene is TRBJ1-1, the V gene TRBV15; no clear D gene. Trimming cost V 6 bases and J 0 bases, with 8 bases left between them. The CDR3 covers 13 residues. CDR1 LNHNV and CDR2 YYDKDF come from the germline V gene (reference sequence). For the CDR3, the DNA is TGTGCCACCAGATCGACACTGAACACTGAAGCTTTCTTT. Residues: CATRSTLNTEAFF.

The rearrangement joins TRBV6-5 to TRBJ2-1; maybe TRBD2 (6 bases). CDR3 length equals 14 residues. Trimming removed 6 bases at V and 8 bases at J, with 17 bases between. Germline assignment: CDR1 MNHEY and CDR2 SVGAGI. CDR3: CASRPAGRTHEQFF. CDR3 coding DNA: TGTGCCAGCAGGCCAGCGGGTAGGACACATGAGCAGTTCTTC.

This clonotype was picked up many times. This chain connects TRBV11-2 to TRBJ2-4; D is perhaps TRBD2 (5 bases). Between the trimmed V and J ends, which lost 1 base and 3 bases, there was a span of 13 bases. The germline CDR1 and CDR2 sequences are SGHAT and FQNNGV. The length of the CDR3 is 16 residues. The CDR3 sequence: CASSLVASWGKNIQYF. The DNA for the CDR3 is TGTGCCAGCAGCTTAGTTGCTAGCTGGGGCAAAAACATTCAGTACTTC.

This chain uses TRBV9 with TRBJ1-2; the D gene is possibly TRBD1 (6 bases). The germline V gene has CDR1 SGDLS and CDR2 YYNGEE. This CDR3 region has 15 residues. Trimming removed 0 bases from V and 4 bases from J, with 13 bases in between. The chain's CDR3 is CASSVVGTYSYGYTF. Here the CDR3 DNA reads TGTGCCAGCAGCGTAGTGGGGACATATTCCTATGGCTACACCTTC.